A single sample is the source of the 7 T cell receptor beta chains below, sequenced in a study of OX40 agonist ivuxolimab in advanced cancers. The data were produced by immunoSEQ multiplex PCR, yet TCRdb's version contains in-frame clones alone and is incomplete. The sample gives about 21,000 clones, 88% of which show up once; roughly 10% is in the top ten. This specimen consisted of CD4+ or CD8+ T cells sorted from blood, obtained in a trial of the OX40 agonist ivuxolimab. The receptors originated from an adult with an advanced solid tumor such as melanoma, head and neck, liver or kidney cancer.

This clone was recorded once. The CDR3 DNA reads as TGTGCCAGCAGGTCCTACACTCGACAGGACGGACAAGAGACCCAGTACTTC. Translating gives CASRSYTRQDGQETQYF. This chain uses TRBV7-9 with TRBJ2-5; the D gene is possibly TRBD1 (6 bases). The CDR3 extends over 17 amino acids. V lost 6 bases and J lost 2, with 22 bases in between. Germline-derived CDR1 and CDR2 are SEHNR and FQNEAQ (reference sequence).

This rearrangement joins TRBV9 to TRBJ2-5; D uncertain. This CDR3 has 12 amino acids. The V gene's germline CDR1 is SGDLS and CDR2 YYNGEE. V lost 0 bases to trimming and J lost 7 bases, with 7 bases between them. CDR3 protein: CASSVDAGTQYF. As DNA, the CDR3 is TGTGCCAGCAGCGTAGATGCCGGGACCCAGTACTTC. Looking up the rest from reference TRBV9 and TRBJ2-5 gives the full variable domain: DSGVTQTPKHLITATGQRVTLRCSPRSGDLSVYWYQQSLDQGLQFLIQYYNGEERAKGNILERFSAQQFPDLHSELNLSSLELGDSALYFCASSVDAGTQYFGPGTRLLVL.

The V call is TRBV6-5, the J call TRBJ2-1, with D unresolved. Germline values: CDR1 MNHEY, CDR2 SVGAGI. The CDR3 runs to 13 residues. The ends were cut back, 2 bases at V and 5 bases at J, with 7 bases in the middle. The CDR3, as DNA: TGTGCCAGCAGTTACCTAGGCGACAATGAGCAGTTCTTC. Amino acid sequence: CASSYLGDNEQFF.

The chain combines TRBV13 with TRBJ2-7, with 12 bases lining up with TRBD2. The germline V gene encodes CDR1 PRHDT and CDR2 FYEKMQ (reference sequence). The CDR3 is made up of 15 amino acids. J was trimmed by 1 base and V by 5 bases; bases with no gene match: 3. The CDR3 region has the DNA TGTGCCAGCAGCGCCGGGACTAGCGGGTCCTACGAGCAGTACTTC. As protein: CASSAGTSGSYEQYF. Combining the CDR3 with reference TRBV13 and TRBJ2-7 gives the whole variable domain AAGVIQSPRHLIKEKRETATLKCYPIPRHDTVYWYQQGPGQDPQFLISFYEKMQSDKGSIPDRFSAQQFSDYHSELNMSSLELGDSALYFCASSAGTSGSYEQYFGPGTRLTVT.

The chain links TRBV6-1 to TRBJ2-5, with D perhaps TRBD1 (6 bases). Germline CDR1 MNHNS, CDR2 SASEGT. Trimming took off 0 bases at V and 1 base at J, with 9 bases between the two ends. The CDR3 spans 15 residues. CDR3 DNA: TGTGCCAGCAGTGAAGCATCAGGGGCCCAAGAGACCCAGTACTTC. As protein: CASSEASGAQETQYF.

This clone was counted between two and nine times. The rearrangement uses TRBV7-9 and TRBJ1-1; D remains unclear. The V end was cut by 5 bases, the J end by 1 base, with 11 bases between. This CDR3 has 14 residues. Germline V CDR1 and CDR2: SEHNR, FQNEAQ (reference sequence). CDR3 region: CASSLVKGNTEAFF. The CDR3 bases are TGTGCCAGCAGCCTCGTAAAAGGGAACACTGAAGCTTTCTTT.

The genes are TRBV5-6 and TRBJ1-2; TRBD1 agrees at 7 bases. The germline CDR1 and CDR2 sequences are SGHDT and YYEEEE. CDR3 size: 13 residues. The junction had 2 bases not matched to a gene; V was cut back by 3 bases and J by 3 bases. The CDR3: CASSSGQYYGYTF. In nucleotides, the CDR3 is TGTGCCAGCAGCTCGGGACAGTACTATGGCTACACCTTC.